Detailed here is one T cell receptor (beta chain). This entry belongs to a study of blood T cells in healthy people across ages. Germline-derived CDR1 and CDR2 are DFQATT and SNEGSKA (reference sequence). The CDR3 contains 15 residues. Using a J-beta primer mix together with a sample-barcoded 5' primer, a second PCR was run for roughly 6 to 12 cycles. TCRdb analysed the 5' RACE reads with MiXCR anew, one entry per CDR3 protein. The sample carries about 630,000 distinct CDR3 sequences, over 20% recorded once. The chain links TRBV20-1 to TRBJ2-1; D uncertain. The J call could be wrong; TRBJ2-5 is a better fit for the DNA end. The TCR was taken from a man aged 70-80 years in good health. Sequencing was carried out using blood. The CDR3 here is CSARAPGRSQETQYF. CDR3 coding DNA: TGCAGTGCTAGAGCCCCCGGCCGGAGCCAAGAGACCCAGTACTTC.